This TCR beta chain derives from a study of blood T cell repertoires in COVID-19. On the study more broadly: T cells, B-cell-depleted T cells, or PBMCs supplied cDNA or gDNA.

Methods used by the authors: Amplified reference gene primers provided the basis for estimating nucleated cell counts. Here immunoSEQ multiplex PCR was the method, and the copy in TCRdb shows in-frame clones only, minus some. The V and J calls and clone size were taken over from that table, and D and trimming were inferred from the DNA. The sample consists of roughly 430,000 clones, roughly 88% of them appearing once. Participants were aged about 18 to 100 years from around 25 US areas. Clinical histories supplied by participants themselves formed the basis of cohort assignment. The CDR3 is made up of 13 amino acids. V was pared by 6 bases and J by 2 bases, with 11 bases between. Germline loops: CDR1 ENHRY, CDR2 SYGVKD.

The receptor comes from a woman aged 40-49 years with acute COVID-19. Specimen: PBMCs or T cells enriched from blood (not recorded which). The chain recombines TRBV10-3 with TRBJ2-7; D is possibly TRBD1 (5 bases). The CDR3 nucleotides read TGTGCCATCAGGGGCAGGGCCCCCTACGAGCAGTACTTC. This codes for CAIRGRAPYEQYF.